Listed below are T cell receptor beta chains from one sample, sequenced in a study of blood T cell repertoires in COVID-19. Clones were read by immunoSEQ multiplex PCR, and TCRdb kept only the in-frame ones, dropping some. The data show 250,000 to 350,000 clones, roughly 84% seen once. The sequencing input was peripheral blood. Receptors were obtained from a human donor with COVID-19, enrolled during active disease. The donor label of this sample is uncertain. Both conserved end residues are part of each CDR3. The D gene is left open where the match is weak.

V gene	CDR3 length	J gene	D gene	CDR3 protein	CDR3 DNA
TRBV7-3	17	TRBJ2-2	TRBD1	CASSLMKAGGDTGELFF	TGTGCCAGCAGCTTAATGAAGGCAGGGGGTGACACCGGGGAGCTGTTTTTT
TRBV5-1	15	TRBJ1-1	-	CASSPAPELNTEAFF	TGCGCCAGCAGCCCGGCCCCGGAGTTGAACACTGAAGCTTTCTTT
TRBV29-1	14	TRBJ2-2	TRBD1	CSVLRDRVLGELFF	TGCAGCGTTCTCCGGGACAGGGTTTTAGGGGAGCTGTTTTTT
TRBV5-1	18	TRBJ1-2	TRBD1	CASSSDSGTGGAAGGYTF	TGCGCCAGCAGCTCCGACTCCGGGACAGGGGGCGCAGCCGGTGGCTACACCTTC
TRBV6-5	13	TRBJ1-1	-	CASGEGFATEAFF	TGTGCCAGCGGCGAGGGTTTTGCCACTGAAGCTTTCTTT
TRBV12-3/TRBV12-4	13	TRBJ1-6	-	CASNLDSNSPLHF	TGTGCCAGCAATCTGGACAGTAATTCACCCCTCCACTTT
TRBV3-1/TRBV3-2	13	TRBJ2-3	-	CASKGLVSDTQYF	TGTGCCAGCAAGGGACTTGTATCGGATACGCAGTATTTT
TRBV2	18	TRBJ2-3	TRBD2	CASSELVSSGGGPDTQYF	TGTGCCAGCAGTGAGTTGGTTTCTAGCGGGGGGGGCCCAGATACGCAGTATTTT
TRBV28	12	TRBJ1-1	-	CASSRRDTEAFF	TGTGCCAGCAGCCGACGGGACACTGAAGCTTTCTTT
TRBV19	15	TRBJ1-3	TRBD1	CASSTTTGAGNTIYF	TGTGCCAGTAGTACTACCACAGGGGCTGGAAACACCATATATTTT